The 25 T cell receptor beta chains given below trace back to one sample, sequenced in a study of cytomegalovirus exposure and HLA in healthy donors. The PCR had 60 Vbeta and 13 Jbeta primers. Assay used: immunoSEQ multiplex PCR; TCRdb lists only in-frame clones, some missing. The table records roughly 200,000 clones, 80% to 85% of them present only once. The material sequenced was PBMCs. The origin of the receptors is a woman between 40 and 55 years old in good health and CMV-seronegative.

The chain carries TRBV6-5 and TRBJ2-2; D is perhaps TRBD1 (6 bases). V shed 5 bases and J shed 6 bases, with 16 bases lying between them. This CDR3 contains 15 residues. Germline CDR1 is MNHEY and CDR2 is SVGAGI. CDR3 region: CASSGLKGVAGELFF. DNA for the CDR3: TGTGCCAGCAGTGGTCTTAAGGGGGTGGCCGGGGAGCTGTTTTTT.

The V and J genes are TRBV19 and TRBJ2-2, with D possibly TRBD1 on 6 matching bases. V lost 7 bases and J 5 bases, leaving 17 bases between the germline ends. This CDR3 has 15 amino acids. Germline-derived CDR1 and CDR2 are LNHDA and SQIVND (reference sequence). This CDR3 is CASIGKGTPTGELFF. CDR3 DNA: TGTGCCAGTATAGGGAAGGGGACACCTACCGGGGAGCTGTTTTTT.

The genes are TRBV7-9 and TRBJ1-5, with a weak D call TRBD1 (6 bases). The CDR3 runs to 14 residues. The V gene lost 5 bases and the J gene lost 3 bases, with 11 bases spanning the gap. Germline V CDR1 and CDR2: SEHNR, FQNEAQ (reference sequence). The CDR3 DNA reads as TGTGCCAGCAGCAACCAGGGGTCCAATCAGCCCCAGCATTTT. It translates to CASSNQGSNQPQHF.

The chain links TRBV4-1 to TRBJ1-3; no firm D call. Trimming shortened V by 2 bases and J by 0 bases, and 5 bases separated the two germline ends. The germline V gene has CDR1 MGHRA and CDR2 YSYEKL. The CDR3 sequence is 14 residues long. CDR3 sequence (DNA): TGCGCCAGCAGCCAACCGGTCTCTGGAAACACCATATATTTT. The encoded protein is CASSQPVSGNTIYF.

The V and J genes are TRBV27 and TRBJ1-5, with D possibly TRBD1 on 6 matching bases. The CDR3 runs 14 residues. The germline V gene has CDR1 MNHEY and CDR2 SMNVEV (reference sequence). The V end lost 6 bases, the J end lost 3 bases, and 12 bases lay between the germline ends. This CDR3 is CASSQTGYNQPQHF. CDR3 bases: TGTGCCAGCAGCCAAACAGGGTACAATCAGCCCCAGCATTTT.

The CDR3 is CASSPLRGDRGYGYTF. DNA for the CDR3: TGTGCCAGCAGTCCTCTTAGGGGGGACAGGGGCTATGGCTACACCTTC. This chain joins TRBV7-9 and TRBJ1-2; TRBD1 matches at 10 bases. Per the germline V gene, CDR1 is SEHNR and CDR2 is FQNEAQ (reference sequence). This CDR3 has 16 residues. Trimming at V came to 6 bases and at J to 4 bases, leaving 11 bases not matched to a gene.

The chain is built from TRBV6-6 and TRBJ1-5, with 8 bases lining up with TRBD1. V was clipped by 6 bases and J by 5 bases; unmatched bases: 12. The germline V gene has CDR1 MNHNY and CDR2 SVGAGI (reference sequence). The CDR3 sequence is 16 residues long. DNA of the CDR3: TGTGCCAGCAGGAGGACAGGGAGGAATAGTGATCAGCCCCAGCATTTT. Its translation is CASRRTGRNSDQPQHF.

The genes are TRBV9 and TRBJ2-7; TRBD1 matches 7 bases. This CDR3 has 14 residues. CDR1 and CDR2 from the germline V gene are SGDLS and YYNGEE. V was pared by 4 bases and J by 3 bases, with 7 bases of the junction left unmatched. CDR3 bases: TGTGCCAGCAGCCGTACAGGGGATGGCTACGAGCAGTACTTC. Translating gives CASSRTGDGYEQYF. The entire variable domain, with the rest obtained from reference TRBV9 and TRBJ2-7, is as follows: DSGVTQTPKHLITATGQRVTLRCSPRSGDLSVYWYQQSLDQGLQFLIQYYNGEERAKGNILERFSAQQFPDLHSELNLSSLELGDSALYFCASSRTGDGYEQYFGPGTRLTVT.

This chain connects TRBV28 to TRBJ1-2, with 11 bases aligning to TRBD1. J gave up 2 bases and V 4 bases, and 6 bases lay outside the gene matches. This CDR3 spans 16 amino acids. Germline assignment: CDR1 MDHEN and CDR2 SYDVKM. The CDR3 region has the DNA TGTGCCAGCAGTTCATACCGGACAGGGGGCAACTATGGCTACACCTTC. Its protein product is CASSSYRTGGNYGYTF.

The chain is built from TRBV5-4 and TRBJ1-1, with D unresolved. The CDR3 length is 14 residues. Trimming shortened V by 0 bases and J by 4 bases, and 10 bases separated the two germline ends. The V gene's germline CDR1 is SGHNT and CDR2 YYREEE (reference sequence). The CDR3, as DNA: TGTGCCAGCAGCTTGGAAAGGGAGGGCACTGAAGCTTTCTTT. Protein: CASSLEREGTEAFF.

The gene calls are TRBV7-2 and TRBJ1-2; TRBD1 matches 8 bases. J gave up 7 bases and V 5 bases, and 6 bases lay outside the gene matches. From germline, CDR1 is SGHTA and CDR2 FQGNSA. CDR3 length: 13 residues. CDR3: CASSGQGLSGYTF. Written as DNA, the CDR3 is TGTGCCAGCAGCGGACAGGGTTTGAGTGGCTACACCTTC.

A word on this clone: Other DNA sequences in the same sample also yield this CDR3. This chain links TRBV6-5 with TRBJ2-7; D is possibly TRBD1 (5 bases). The V end lost 0 bases, the J end lost 3 bases, and 6 bases lay between the germline ends. Germline assignment: CDR1 MNHEY and CDR2 SVGAGI. This CDR3 contains 13 residues. CDR3 in amino acids: CASSYSTGYEQYF. The CDR3 region has the DNA TGTGCCAGCAGTTACTCTACAGGCTACGAGCAGTACTTC.

The chain joins TRBV9 to TRBJ2-2; 7 positions agree with TRBD2. The V segment lost 3 bases and the J segment 7 bases; nucleotides outside the gene matches: 3. The CDR3 contains 13 residues. Germline V gene sequence: CDR1 SGDLS, CDR2 YYNGEE. This CDR3 is CASSGGGNGELFF. CDR3 DNA: TGTGCCAGCAGCGGGGGGGGGAACGGGGAGCTGTTTTTT.

The count of this clone is one. The chain is built from TRBV5-1 and TRBJ1-1, with 12 nucleotides matching TRBD1. CDR1 and CDR2 from the germline V gene are SGHRS and YFSETQ. The CDR3 length is 17 residues. The J segment lost 8 bases and the V segment lost 4 bases, leaving 15 bases of the junction unmatched. The CDR3 coding sequence is TGCGCCAGCAGCCACATCGGGACAGGGGGCCTAAACGCCGAAGCTTTCTTT. It is translated as CASSHIGTGGLNAEAFF.

V and J are TRBV28 and TRBJ1-3, with a possible D match to TRBD1 (5 bases). The germline gives CDR1 MDHEN, CDR2 SYDVKM. The CDR3 extends over 12 amino acids. V lost 7 bases and J 8 bases, leaving 12 bases between the germline ends. The CDR3 coding sequence is TGTGCCAGCACCAAGTGGGGGGACACCATATATTTT. It specifies CASTKWGDTIYF.

The rearrangement uses TRBV2 and TRBJ2-7, with D perhaps TRBD1 (5 bases). CDR1 and CDR2 (germline): SNHLY, FYNNEI. Trimming took 5 bases from V and 3 from J, leaving 8 bases between them. The CDR3 is made up of 12 amino acids. In DNA form, the CDR3 reads TGTGCCAGCAGTTCACAGGTCTACGAGCAGTACTTC. Amino acids: CASSSQVYEQYF.

This sequence joins TRBV19 and TRBJ2-7, with D tentatively TRBD1 (6 bases). This CDR3 contains 13 residues. Trimming removed 5 bases from V and 3 bases from J, with 11 bases in between. The germline V gene encodes CDR1 LNHDA and CDR2 SQIVND (reference sequence). CDR3 in DNA: TGTGCCAGTAGTGCCGACAGGAACTACGAGCAGTACTTC. This gives the protein CASSADRNYEQYF.

The genes are TRBV5-8 and TRBJ2-5; 8 bases fit TRBD2. The CDR3 covers 16 residues. V lost 3 bases, J lost 3 bases, and 10 bases stayed unmatched. Germline CDR1 is SGHTS and CDR2 is YDEGEE. The CDR3 region has the DNA TGTGCCAGCAGCTCCTCCGGGACTAGGAGCGAAGAGACCCAGTACTTC. Its translation: CASSSSGTRSEETQYF.

The CDR3 spells CASTLTGNTEAFF. In nucleotides, the CDR3 is TGTGCCAGCACCCTCACAGGGAACACTGAAGCTTTCTTT. This chain joins TRBV11-2 and TRBJ1-1; D is possibly TRBD1 (5 bases). Germline CDR1 SGHAT, CDR2 FQNNGV. CDR3 length: 13 amino acids. V was trimmed by 7 bases and J by 1 base, leaving 10 bases between them.

The CDR3 reads CSVRQGIFNEQFF. CDR3 nucleotide sequence: TGCAGCGTTCGACAGGGAATCTTTAATGAGCAGTTCTTC. The rearrangement links TRBV29-1 to TRBJ2-1, with 7 positions matching TRBD1. The CDR3 length is 13 residues. V lost 5 bases, J lost 7 bases, and 8 bases stayed unmatched. Germline assignment: CDR1 SQVTM and CDR2 ANQGSEA.

Only a few counts were recorded for this clone. The chain links TRBV20-1 to TRBJ2-7; tentatively, D is TRBD1 (5 bases). Trimming removed 3 bases from V and 6 bases from J, with 9 bases in between. CDR1 and CDR2 (germline): DFQATT, SNEGSKA (reference sequence). The CDR3 has 11 residues. CDR3 sequence (DNA): TGCAGTGCTAGGACTCAGGGCGAGCAGTACTTC. This codes for CSARTQGEQYF.

For the CDR3, the DNA is TGTGCCAGCAGGCCAAGACAGGGGGGTTACACTGAAGCTTTCTTT. It translates to CASRPRQGGYTEAFF. V is TRBV27 and J is TRBJ1-1; 9 bases are a match to TRBD1. Trimming cost V 6 bases and J 3 bases; bases outside gene matches: 8. Germline CDR1 reads MNHEY; CDR2 reads SMNVEV (reference sequence). The CDR3 covers 15 residues.

The rearrangement uses TRBV7-8 and TRBJ2-3; 14 nucleotides line up with TRBD2. This CDR3 region has 17 residues. Per germline, CDR1 SGHVS and CDR2 FQNEAQ. After removal of 6 bases from V and 2 bases from J, the junction contained 7 bases not matched to a gene. The CDR3 is CASSRRLAGGPTDTQYF. CDR3 in DNA: TGTGCCAGCAGTCGTAGACTAGCGGGAGGGCCCACAGATACGCAGTATTTT.

The chain has TRBV5-1 and TRBJ1-5, with 10 bases aligning to TRBD1. This CDR3 is 15 amino acids long. Germline V gene lookup returns CDR1 SGHRS and CDR2 YFSETQ. V shed 4 bases and J 4 bases; nucleotides not matched to a gene: 5. The CDR3 DNA is TGCGCCAGCAGCCGTGGGACAGGGGAAAATCAGCCCCAGCATTTT. This gives the protein CASSRGTGENQPQHF.

The V and J genes are TRBV19 and TRBJ2-7, with 11 positions matching TRBD1. The CDR3 has 16 residues. Germline loops: CDR1 LNHDA, CDR2 SQIVND (reference sequence). V dropped 6 bases and J dropped 4; count of bases not matched to a gene: 11. In DNA, the CDR3 is TGTGCCAGTAGCGTAAGCGGGACAGGGGGATTGTACGAGCAGTACTTC. It specifies CASSVSGTGGLYEQYF. The full variable domain, rest sourced from reference TRBV19 and TRBJ2-7, is DGGITQSPKYLFRKEGQNVTLSCEQNLNHDAMYWYRQDPGQGLRLIYYSQIVNDFQKGDIAEGYSVSREKKESFPLTVTSAQKNPTAFYLCASSVSGTGGLYEQYFGPGTRLTVT.